The 7 T cell receptor delta chains below were found in one sample sequenced in a study of Vγ9Vδ2 T cells in congenital toxoplasmosis. cDNA was made by template-switch reverse transcription with TRGC- and TRDC-specific primers in one tube. The TRGC primer was designed to target TRGC1 and TRGC2 alike. TCRdb processed the reads again with the CATT caller. The table lists around 1,000 delta-chain clones, roughly 24% of them singletons. What was sequenced was gamma-delta T cells from blood. These receptors came from a child under 10 years old born to a mother with Toxoplasma gondii infection during pregnancy, either congenitally infected or uninfected (not recorded which).

Relative to its sample, this clone is medium-sized. The rearrangement joins TRDV3 to TRDJ1; TRDD3 agrees at 8 bases. The CDR3 has 13 residues. Germline CDR1 is TVYSNPD and CDR2 is GDNSRS (reference sequence). J gave up 0 bases and V 4 bases, and 4 bases lay outside the gene matches. The CDR3: CAYWGGHTDKLIF. The CDR3, as DNA: TGTGCCTACTGGGGGGGTCACACCGATAAACTCATCTTT.

By share of the sample, this clone is large. This sequence joins TRDV2 and TRDJ3, with 11 positions matching TRDD3. The CDR3 spans 19 residues. Germline CDR1 and CDR2: GEAIGNYY and EKD. The V segment lost 0 bases and the J segment 2 bases; nucleotides outside the gene matches: 5. CDR3 in amino acids: CACDTLLGDNTWDTRQMFF. The CDR3 bases are TGTGCCTGTGACACCTTACTGGGGGATAACACCTGGGACACCCGACAGATGTTTTTC.

In the case of this clone: The likely explanation is a read error, given a far larger clone one base away. This chain joins TRDV2 and TRDJ3; 9 bases are shared with TRDD3. As TCRdb names no J gene, one was assigned here on the basis of a DNA match to germline. Germline V gene lookup returns CDR1 GEAIGNYY and CDR2 EKD. The V gene end was trimmed by 4 bases and the J gene end by 0 bases; junction bases not matched to a gene: 6. The length of the CDR3 is 18 residues. This CDR3 reads CACDVLGDSSWDTRQMFF. CDR3 sequence (DNA): TGTGCCTGTGATGTACTGGGGGACAGCTCCTGGGACACCCGACAGATGTTTTTC.

Points on this clone: A far larger clone is a single base away, which makes a read error likely. V and J are TRDV1 and TRDJ1, with D tentatively TRDD2 (6 bases). The J gene, absent from TCRdb, was called here by matching the DNA to germline. CDR3 size: 22 residues. Germline CDR1 reads TSWWSYY; CDR2 reads QGS. CDR3 loop: CALGERRANPTPLGQYTEKLIF. CDR3 nucleotide sequence: TGTGCTCTTGGGGAACGGCGAGCGAATCCTACGCCCTTGGGGCAGTACACCGAAAAACTCATCTTT.

A note on this clone: A read error is the likely source, as a far larger clone sits one nucleotide away. This rearrangement joins TRDV3 to TRDJ1; 10 bases are shared with TRDD3. The CDR3 runs 20 residues. Germline assignment: CDR1 TVYSNPD and CDR2 GDNSRS (reference sequence). V lost 3 bases and J lost 9; bases outside the gene matches: 31. Written as DNA, the CDR3 is TGTGCCTTCGGACCCTTCTTACCTGCTCCATTGTACTGGGGGATCTCCGAACTCATCTTT. Its protein product is CAFGPFLPAPLYWGISELIF. The entire variable domain, with the rest obtained from reference TRDV3 and TRDJ1, is as follows: CDKVTQSSPDQTVASGSEVVLLCTYDTVYSNPDLFWYRIRPDYSFQFVFYGDNSRSEGADFTQGRFSVKHILTQKAFHLVISPVRTEDSATYYCAFGPFLPAPLYWGISELIFGKGTRVTVEP.

Remarks on this clone: Since a far larger clone is one base different, this is likely a read error. The same CDR3 can be traced to other DNA sequences in this sample. Without a V gene call, the J gene is given as TRDJ1. The CDR3 spans 13 residues. The CDR3 coding sequence is TGCGCAGCAAGCCTCGGCCTTCTGCATAAACTCATCTTT. Translated, it gives CAASLGLLHKLIF.

For this clone: Only one base separates this from a far larger clonotype, so it likely reflects a read error. This specimen includes other DNA sequences encoding the same CDR3. The chain is built from TRDV2 and TRDJ3; TRDD3 matches at 10 bases. After removal of 1 base from V and 0 bases from J, the junction contained 2 bases not matched to a gene. CDR1 and CDR2 (germline): GEAIGNYY, EKD. The CDR3 contains 18 residues. The CDR3 is CACDTGGYASWDTRQMFF. CDR3 DNA sequence: TGTGCCTGTGACACAGGGGGATACGCCTCCTGGGACACCCGACAGATGTTTTTC.